Below are 26 T cell receptor beta chains sequenced from a single sample in a study of blood T cell repertoires in COVID-19. The data were produced by immunoSEQ multiplex PCR, yet TCRdb's version contains in-frame clones alone and is incomplete. Here the sample spans tens of thousands of clones, roughly 85% being singletons. Sequenced: peripheral blood. The receptor set was obtained from a human donor in a cohort sampled during active COVID-19.

The chain links TRBV19 to TRBJ2-3, with 8 nucleotides matching TRBD2. V lost 5 bases and J lost 2; bases outside the gene matches: 6. Per germline, CDR1 LNHDA and CDR2 SQIVND (reference sequence). The CDR3 is 15 residues long. Written as DNA, the CDR3 is TGTGCCAGTAGTTCCCCGGGAGGGATCACAGATACGCAGTATTTT. Amino acids: CASSSPGGITDTQYF.

The V gene is TRBV10-3, the J gene TRBJ2-3; 8 nucleotides agree with TRBD2. CDR3 length: 15 amino acids. V trimming: 7 bases; J trimming: 3 bases; junction bases outside the gene matches: 9. Germline CDR1 is ENHRY and CDR2 is SYGVKD. The CDR3: CAITEAGEETDTQYF. DNA of the CDR3: TGTGCCATCACTGAAGCGGGAGAAGAGACAGATACGCAGTATTTT.

The chain has TRBV19 and TRBJ2-1; D is ambiguous. V was clipped by 5 bases and J by 2 bases, with 10 bases between them. The CDR3 has 14 residues. Germline CDR1 LNHDA, CDR2 SQIVND (reference sequence). CDR3 sequence reads: CASSPGRPYNEQFF. CDR3 nucleotides: TGTGCCAGTAGTCCGGGTAGGCCCTACAATGAGCAGTTCTTC. The full variable domain, rest sourced from reference TRBV19 and TRBJ2-1, is DGGITQSPKYLFRKEGQNVTLSCEQNLNHDAMYWYRQDPGQGLRLIYYSQIVNDFQKGDIAEGYSVSREKKESFPLTVTSAQKNPTAFYLCASSPGRPYNEQFFGPGTRLTVL.

The genes are TRBV2 and TRBJ2-4; 9 positions agree with TRBD1. Losses at the gene ends were 3 bases for V and 1 base for J; bases not matched to a gene: 7. The CDR3 loop spans 17 amino acids. Per germline, CDR1 SNHLY and CDR2 FYNNEI. This chain's CDR3 is CASSDGTGPGAKNIQYF. The CDR3 nucleotides are TGTGCCAGCAGTGATGGGACAGGGCCCGGGGCCAAAAACATTCAGTACTTC.

V is TRBV7-9 and J is TRBJ2-6; the match to TRBD2 covers 8 bases. The CDR3 totals 15 residues. CDR1 is SEHNR, CDR2 FQNEAQ, per germline (reference sequence). V lost 8 bases to trimming and J lost 2 bases; unmatched junction nucleotides: 5. CDR3 protein: CASWDSGTGANVLTF. For the CDR3, the DNA is TGTGCCAGCTGGGATAGCGGGACTGGGGCCAACGTCCTGACTTTC.

Here the CDR3 DNA reads TGCAGTGCTAGTCCGGGGGGAAACACTGAAGCTTTCTTT. Encoded protein: CSASPGGNTEAFF. The chain links TRBV20-1 to TRBJ1-1, with a possible D match to TRBD1 (5 bases). From germline, CDR1 is DFQATT and CDR2 SNEGSKA (reference sequence). This CDR3 region has 13 residues. V lost 3 bases and J lost 2, with 10 bases in between.

This chain joins TRBV24-1 and TRBJ2-7; D is unresolved. V dropped 9 bases and J dropped 4 bases, with 21 bases sitting between them. This CDR3 is built from 15 residues. Germline V gene lookup returns CDR1 KGHDR and CDR2 SFDVKD. CDR3: CATVNPKPLPYEQYF. The CDR3, as DNA: TGTGCCACCGTAAACCCCAAGCCGCTACCATACGAGCAGTACTTC.

V is TRBV12-3 or TRBV12-4 and J is TRBJ1-4, with D possibly matching TRBD1 (5 bases). Trimming left V 8 bases short and J 3 bases short, with 10 bases between. CDR3 length: 13 amino acids. The CDR3 is CASRPQANEKLFF. CDR3 DNA: TGTGCCAGCCGCCCACAGGCTAATGAAAAACTGTTTTTT.

The CDR3 DNA reads TGTGCCAGCATTCGGGATCTCGGTAATTCACCCCTCCACTTT. Protein: CASIRDLGNSPLHF. This rearrangement joins TRBV2 to TRBJ1-6, with D unclear. Trimming took off 7 bases at V and 6 bases at J, with 13 bases between the two ends. The length of the CDR3 is 14 residues. From germline, CDR1 is SNHLY and CDR2 FYNNEI.

V gene TRBV7-8 combines with J gene TRBJ1-3, with no clear D. Trimming took off 5 bases at V and 0 bases at J, with 17 bases between the two ends. Germline loops: CDR1 SGHVS, CDR2 FQNEAQ. CDR3 length: 17 amino acids. As DNA, the CDR3 is TGTGCCAGCAGCATACTTCTTGCACAGCCCTCTGGAAACACCATATATTTT. Its protein product is CASSILLAQPSGNTIYF.

There are a few counts of this clone. The J gene is TRBJ2-3, the V gene TRBV19, with D possibly matching TRBD2 (6 bases). Germline-derived CDR1 and CDR2 are LNHDA and SQIVND (reference sequence). The CDR3 runs 15 residues. The V and J ends lost 3 bases and 0 bases respectively, with 10 bases between them. The CDR3 DNA is TGTGCCAGTAGTATTGGTGGAGGGAGCACAGATACGCAGTATTTT. It is translated as CASSIGGGSTDTQYF.

In its sample, this clone was seen a few times. V gene TRBV6-5 combines with J gene TRBJ2-7, with 7 nucleotides matching TRBD1. The trim removed 5 bases at V and 6 bases at J, leaving 7 bases unmatched. The CDR3 covers 13 residues. Germline V gene sequence: CDR1 MNHEY, CDR2 SVGAGI. CDR3 sequence (DNA): TGTGCCAGCAGTATTGACAGGGTTGGCGAGCAGTACTTC. Translated, it gives CASSIDRVGEQYF.

J is TRBJ1-5 and V is TRBV19; no clear D gene. Trimming removed 3 bases at V and 3 bases at J, with 9 bases between. CDR3 length: 14 residues. The germline V gene encodes CDR1 LNHDA and CDR2 SQIVND (reference sequence). The CDR3 sequence: CASSMGQDNQPQHF. CDR3 in DNA: TGTGCCAGTAGTATGGGCCAGGACAATCAGCCCCAGCATTTT.

This clone was observed a few times. V usage is TRBV19 and J usage is TRBJ1-2; D remains ambiguous. The germline gives CDR1 LNHDA, CDR2 SQIVND (reference sequence). V dropped 3 bases and J dropped 8 bases, with 13 bases sitting between them. The CDR3 runs to 13 residues. The DNA of the CDR3 is TGTGCCAGTAGTATTGCGGCGGTTGGGGGCTACACCTTC. Its protein is CASSIAAVGGYTF.

The rearrangement joins TRBV6-2 or TRBV6-3 to TRBJ2-3; 7 bases agree with TRBD1. Germline CDR1 MNHEY, CDR2 SVGEGT. The ends lost 6 bases at V and 0 bases at J; junction bases unmatched: 9. This CDR3 is built from 16 residues. The CDR3 region is CASSQGGSRSTDTQYF. The CDR3 nucleotides read TGTGCCAGCAGCCAAGGGGGCTCACGCAGCACAGATACGCAGTATTTT.

The rearrangement links TRBV7-8 to TRBJ1-1, with D unclear. Trimming stripped 5 bases from V and 5 bases from J, with 9 bases between. Germline CDR1 reads SGHVS; CDR2 reads FQNEAQ. CDR3 length: 12 amino acids. DNA for the CDR3: TGTGCCAGCAGCGTTCAGTGGACTGAAGCTTTCTTT. It translates to CASSVQWTEAFF.

This chain joins TRBV14 and TRBJ1-6; D unresolved. In germline, CDR1 is SGHDN, CDR2 FVKESK. The V end lost 3 bases, the J end lost 7 bases, and 4 bases lay between the germline ends. The CDR3 sequence is 12 residues long. DNA for the CDR3: TGTGCCAGCAGCCACCCGAATTCACCCCTCCACTTT. It yields the protein CASSHPNSPLHF.

The chain is built from TRBV5-1 and TRBJ1-2, with TRBD1 identical over 7 bases. Germline trimming cut 0 bases from V and 6 bases from J; bases unmatched to any gene: 2. The CDR3 is 13 residues long. Germline V gives CDR1 SGHRS, CDR2 YFSETQ. The CDR3 region is CASSLGDSNGYTF. The CDR3 region has the DNA TGCGCCAGCAGCTTGGGGGACAGCAATGGCTACACCTTC.

This chain links TRBV28 with TRBJ2-7, with 9 bases identical to TRBD2. Germline CDR1 reads MDHEN; CDR2 reads SYDVKM. CDR3 length equals 15 residues. The V segment lost 1 base and the J segment 3 bases; nucleotides outside the gene matches: 4. In DNA form, the CDR3 reads TGTGCCAGCAGTTTATTTAGCGGGGGACTCTACGAGCAGTACTTC. It is translated as CASSLFSGGLYEQYF.

The J gene is TRBJ2-7, the V gene TRBV5-1; possibly TRBD1 for D (6 bases). V lost 4 bases and J lost 2, with 16 bases in between. Per germline, CDR1 SGHRS and CDR2 YFSETQ. CDR3 length: 15 residues. CDR3 residues: CASSPRPGHTYEQYF. In nucleotides, the CDR3 is TGCGCCAGCAGCCCCCGGCCGGGACATACCTACGAGCAGTACTTC.

V gene TRBV28 combines with J gene TRBJ2-5; weak D call: TRBD2 (5 bases). The germline CDR1 and CDR2 sequences are MDHEN and SYDVKM. The CDR3 length is 13 residues. V lost 5 bases and J lost 5, with 12 bases in between. The DNA for the CDR3 is TGTGCCAGCAGTCTCGGGATCCGGGAGACCCAGTACTTC. This encodes CASSLGIRETQYF.

This sequence joins TRBV19 and TRBJ1-2; a possible D gene is TRBD1 (5 bases). Germline V gene data show CDR1 as LNHDA and CDR2 as SQIVND (reference sequence). V was trimmed by 5 bases and J by 2 bases, leaving 9 bases between them. CDR3 size: 13 residues. In DNA form, the CDR3 reads TGTGCCAGTAGTGTGGGACTCAACTATGGCTACACCTTC. Its translation is CASSVGLNYGYTF.

The chain combines TRBV6-6 with TRBJ2-1; D might be TRBD1 (6 bases). Germline V gene lookup returns CDR1 MNHNY and CDR2 SVGAGI (reference sequence). The germline V and J ends were trimmed by 7 bases and 6 bases, with 22 bases remaining between them. This CDR3 has 16 residues. In DNA, the CDR3 is TGTGCCAGCAACCCCCCGAGGGGGACCAAAGCCAATGAGCAGTTCTTC. Its translation: CASNPPRGTKANEQFF.

V gene TRBV7-9 combines with J gene TRBJ2-1; tentative D call: TRBD2 (5 bases). Germline V CDR1 and CDR2: SEHNR, FQNEAQ (reference sequence). CDR3 size: 17 residues. V dropped 0 bases and J dropped 6 bases, with 18 bases sitting between them. DNA for the CDR3: TGTGCCAGCAGCTTAGCGTCCGGACTGACCTCCGGCAATGAGCAGTTCTTC. Translating gives CASSLASGLTSGNEQFF. Drawing the rest from reference TRBV7-9 and TRBJ2-1, the complete variable domain is DTGVSQNPRHKITKRGQNVTFRCDPISEHNRLYWYRQTLGQGPEFLTYFQNEAQLEKSRLLSDRFSAERPKGSFSTLEIQRTEQGDSAMYLCASSLASGLTSGNEQFFGPGTRLTVL.

V usage is TRBV11-3 and J usage is TRBJ2-1; 9 bases are a match to TRBD2. V lost 3 bases to trimming and J lost 7 bases; unmatched junction nucleotides: 4. The CDR3 sequence is 14 residues long. CDR1 SGHNT and CDR2 YENEEA come from the germline V gene. The CDR3 DNA follows: TGTGCCAGCAGCTTGCGGCGGGAGGGGAATGAGCAGTTCTTC. It encodes CASSLRREGNEQFF.

The gene calls are TRBV2 and TRBJ2-3; 7 bases line up with TRBD2. The CDR3 contains 14 residues. Germline CDR1 SNHLY, CDR2 FYNNEI. The junction had 9 bases not matched to a gene; V was cut back by 9 bases and J by 3 bases. The CDR3 DNA is TGTGCCAGATACGCGGCGGGAGATACAGATACGCAGTATTTT. This encodes CARYAAGDTDTQYF. The whole variable domain, filled in from reference TRBV2 and TRBJ2-3, reads EPEVTQTPSHQVTQMGQEVILRCVPISNHLYFYWYRQILGQKVEFLVSFYNNEISEKSEIFDDQFSVERPDGSNFTLKIRSTKLEDSAMYFCARYAAGDTDTQYFGPGTRLTVL.